This T cell receptor beta chain was found in a study of blood T cell repertoires in COVID-19. The wider study: From T cells, B-cell-depleted T cells, or PBMCs came the material, which was cDNA or gDNA.

The CDR3 contains 15 residues. The germline V and J ends were trimmed by 4 bases and 3 bases, with 16 bases remaining between them. CDR1 is SNHLY, CDR2 FYNNEI, per germline. One Seattle source followed patients from active infection through their disease course. The authors' processing: Estimation of nucleated cell counts relied on the amplification of reference gene primers. Assay used: immunoSEQ multiplex PCR; TCRdb lists only in-frame clones, some missing. Clone size and V and J calls were adopted from that table, with D and trimming inferred from the DNA. This table holds around 300,000 clones, roughly 92% found once.

The clonotype comes from a woman aged 25 to 39 with COVID-19, enrolled during active disease. The chain joins TRBV2 to TRBJ2-7; D may be TRBD1 (7 bases). The sequenced sample consisted of peripheral blood. The CDR3 sequence is CASSAGTAGSYEQYF. As DNA, the CDR3 is TGTGCCAGCAGTGCCGGGACAGCGGGCAGCTACGAGCAGTACTTC.